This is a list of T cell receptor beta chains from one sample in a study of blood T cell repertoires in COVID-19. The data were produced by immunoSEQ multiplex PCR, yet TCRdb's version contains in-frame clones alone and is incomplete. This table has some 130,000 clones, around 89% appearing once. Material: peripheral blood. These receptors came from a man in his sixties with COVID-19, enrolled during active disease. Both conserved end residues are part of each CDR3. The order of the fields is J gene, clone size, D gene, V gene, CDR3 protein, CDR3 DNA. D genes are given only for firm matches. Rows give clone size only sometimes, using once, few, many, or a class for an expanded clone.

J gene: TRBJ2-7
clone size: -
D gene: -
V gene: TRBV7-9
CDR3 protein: CASSPTGYEQYF
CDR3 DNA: TGTGCCAGCAGCCCGACAGGATACGAGCAGTACTTC

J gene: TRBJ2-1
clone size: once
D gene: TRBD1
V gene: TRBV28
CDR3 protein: CASSPDQRQGSEQFF
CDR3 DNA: TGTGCCAGCAGTCCCGATCAGAGACAGGGGAGTGAGCAGTTCTTC

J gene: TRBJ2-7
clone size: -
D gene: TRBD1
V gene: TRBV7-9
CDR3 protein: CASSSQGAYHEQYF
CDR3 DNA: TGTGCCAGCAGCTCACAGGGGGCGTACCACGAGCAGTACTTC

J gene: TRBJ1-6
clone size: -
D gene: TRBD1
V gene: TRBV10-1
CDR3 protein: CASRADRADNSPLHF
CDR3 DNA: TGCGCCAGCAGGGCCGACAGGGCGGATAATTCACCCCTCCACTTT

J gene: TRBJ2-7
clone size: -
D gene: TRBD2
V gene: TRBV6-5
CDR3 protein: CASTQAGGYEQYF
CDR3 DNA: TGTGCCAGCACCCAAGCGGGGGGGTACGAGCAGTACTTC

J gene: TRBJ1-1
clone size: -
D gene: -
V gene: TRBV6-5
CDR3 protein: CASEVGRSTEAFF
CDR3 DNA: TGTGCCAGCGAGGTTGGGAGAAGCACTGAAGCTTTCTTT

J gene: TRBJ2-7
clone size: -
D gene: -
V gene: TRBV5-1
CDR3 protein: CASSRRQATYEQYF
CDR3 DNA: TGCGCCAGCAGCCGGAGACAGGCTACCTACGAGCAGTACTTC

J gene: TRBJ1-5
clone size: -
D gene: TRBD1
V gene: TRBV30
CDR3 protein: CAWSLRQGHQPQHF
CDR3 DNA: TGTGCCTGGAGCCTTCGACAGGGCCATCAGCCCCAGCATTTT

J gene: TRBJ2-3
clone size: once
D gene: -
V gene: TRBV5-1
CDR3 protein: CASSPAPADTQYF
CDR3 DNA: TGCGCCAGCAGCCCAGCGCCGGCAGATACGCAGTATTTT

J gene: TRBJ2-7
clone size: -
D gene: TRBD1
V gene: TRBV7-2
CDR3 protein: CASSFGTGVREQYF
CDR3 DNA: TGTGCCAGCAGCTTCGGGACAGGGGTACGGGAGCAGTACTTC

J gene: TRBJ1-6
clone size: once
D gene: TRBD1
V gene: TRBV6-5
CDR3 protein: CASSPDRANYSPLHF
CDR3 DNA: TGTGCCAGCAGCCCGGACAGGGCGAACTATTCACCCCTCCACTTT

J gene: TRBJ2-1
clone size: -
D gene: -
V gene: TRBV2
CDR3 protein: CASLDRSYNEQFF
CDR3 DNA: TGTGCCAGCCTAGACAGGAGCTACAATGAGCAGTTCTTC

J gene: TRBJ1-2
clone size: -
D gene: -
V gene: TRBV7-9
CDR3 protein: CASSLGDKDGYTF
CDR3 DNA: TGTGCCAGCAGCTTGGGGGACAAGGACGGCTACACCTTC

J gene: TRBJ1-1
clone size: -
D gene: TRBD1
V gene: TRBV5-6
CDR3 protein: CASSFSQGANTEAFF
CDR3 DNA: TGTGCCAGCAGCTTCTCCCAGGGGGCGAACACTGAAGCTTTCTTT

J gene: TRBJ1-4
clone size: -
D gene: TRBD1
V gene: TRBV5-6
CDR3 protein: CASSQQGAGEKLFF
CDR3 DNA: TGTGCCAGCAGCCAACAGGGGGCCGGAGAAAAACTGTTTTTT

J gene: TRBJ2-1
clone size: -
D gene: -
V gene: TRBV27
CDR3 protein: CASSPRTKGAYNEQFF
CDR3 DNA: TGTGCCAGCAGTCCCAGGACGAAAGGGGCCTACAATGAGCAGTTCTTC

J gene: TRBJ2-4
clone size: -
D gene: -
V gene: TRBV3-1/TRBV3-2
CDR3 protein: CASSQKAPEEPKNIQYF
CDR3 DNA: TGTGCCAGCAGCCAAAAGGCCCCCGAGGAACCTAAAAACATTCAGTACTTC

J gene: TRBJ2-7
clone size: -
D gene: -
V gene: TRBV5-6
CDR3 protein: CASRDYRGYEQYF
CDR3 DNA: TGTGCCAGCAGGGACTACAGGGGCTACGAGCAGTACTTC